The 3 T cell receptor beta chains listed next were all sequenced from one sample in a study of blood T cell repertoires in COVID-19. Repertoires were generated with immunoSEQ multiplex PCR, while TCRdb's copy carries only in-frame clones and drops some. The sample has about 350,000 clones, about 88% seen once. The sample consisted of peripheral blood. The receptors stem from a woman aged 60-75 years with COVID-19, enrolled during active disease.

For the CDR3, the DNA is TGTGCCAGCAGCTTAGTGACAAGCGGGGGAGGCGAGCAGTACTTC. Amino acid sequence: CASSLVTSGGGEQYF. This chain joins TRBV7-6 and TRBJ2-7, with 8 bases matching TRBD2. Trimming at V came to 1 base and at J to 6 bases, leaving 8 bases not matched to a gene. The germline CDR1 and CDR2 sequences are SGHVS and FNYEAQ. The CDR3 has 15 amino acids.

The V gene is TRBV5-6, the J gene TRBJ2-1; D is unclear. Trimming left V 4 bases short and J 7 bases short, with 9 bases between. Germline values: CDR1 SGHDT, CDR2 YYEEEE. The CDR3 sequence is 12 residues long. CDR3 DNA sequence: TGTGCCAGCAGCGATTACTCTAATGAGCAGTTCTTC. It translates to CASSDYSNEQFF.

This rearrangement joins TRBV2 to TRBJ2-5, with a weak D call TRBD1 (5 bases). Germline-derived CDR1 and CDR2 are SNHLY and FYNNEI. The CDR3 runs 13 residues. Trimming left V 4 bases short and J 1 base short, with 7 bases between. The CDR3 nucleotides read TGTGCCAGCAGTGGACAGACCCAAGAGACCCAGTACTTC. Translation gives CASSGQTQETQYF.